This entry lists 25 T cell receptor beta chains sequenced from one sample in a study of spatial heterogeneity in lung cancer. Documented time point: sample taken at primary tumor resection. Whole RNA from tumor, nontumor lung or frozen PBMC was sequenced unsorted. TCRdb reanalysed the 5' RACE reads using MiXCR and keeps one entry per CDR3 protein. The top ten clones hold under 60% of a sample with 8,500 to 14,000 distinct CDR3 sequences, less than 4.5% of them seen once. This sample comprised PBMCs, obtained at surgery. These receptors came from a female donor with early-stage non-small cell lung cancer.

This clonotype has at least ten counts. Within a library made for alpha chains, this beta chain is off target, and its count is uninformative. The genes are TRBV12-3 or TRBV12-4 and TRBJ2-3, with a weak D call TRBD2 (6 bases). This CDR3 is 12 amino acids long. Trimming removed 10 bases at V and 2 bases at J, with 10 bases between. CDR3 region: CATGGSTDTQYF. CDR3 nucleotide sequence: TGTGCCACCGGGGGTTCCACAGATACGCAGTATTTT.

About this clonotype itself: A library prepared for alpha chains yielded this beta chain as an off-target read; its size is of little meaning. The chain carries TRBV5-1 and TRBJ2-5, with D tentatively TRBD2 (6 bases). Trimming left V 6 bases short and J 5 bases short, with 20 bases between. Germline V lookup: CDR1 SGHRS, CDR2 YFSETQ. There are 15 residues in the CDR3. The CDR3 spells CASTLTLRAGETQYF. DNA of the CDR3: TGCGCCAGCACGCTCACCCTAAGGGCGGGGGAGACCCAGTACTTC.

This clonotype was seen ten or more times. The library was built for alpha chains, so this beta chain is an off-target read and its size means little. The gene calls are TRBV28 and TRBJ1-3, with unresolved D. V was clipped by 6 bases and J by 0 bases, with 12 bases between them. The V gene's germline CDR1 is MDHEN and CDR2 SYDVKM. The CDR3 extends over 15 amino acids. Here the CDR3 reads CASSQLTTSGNTIYF. CDR3 in DNA: TGTGCCAGCAGCCAACTAACCACCTCTGGAAACACCATATATTTT.

There are many counts of this clonotype. Since it is a stray read in a library aimed at alpha chains, this beta chain has a size that is not meaningful. This chain links TRBV6-5 with TRBJ2-2; the D is unclear. Germline V gene data show CDR1 as MNHEY and CDR2 as SVGAGI. This CDR3 is 12 amino acids long. V was cut by 7 bases and J by 4 bases, with 7 bases left in between. For the CDR3, the DNA is TGTGCCAGCACCACCTCCACCGGGGAGCTGTTTTTT. It encodes CASTTSTGELFF.

This clonotype was seen ten or more times. The size of this beta chain means little, since it is a stray read in a library made for alpha chains. The CDR3 nucleotides are TGTGCCAGCAGCTTGGGGCAGCGTAATGAAAAACTGTTTTTT. Residues: CASSLGQRNEKLFF. This chain links TRBV5-4 with TRBJ1-4; D is uncertain. Deletions cut 0 bases from V and 4 bases from J, with 7 bases between. Germline V gene lookup returns CDR1 SGHNT and CDR2 YYREEE (reference sequence). There are 14 residues in the CDR3.

This clonotype showed up many times. For a library built for alpha chains, this beta chain is a stray read; little rests on its size. The rearrangement uses TRBV25-1 and TRBJ1-4; D uncertain. This CDR3 contains 10 residues. V gave up 8 bases and J gave up 7 bases, with 5 bases separating them. Germline CDR1 reads MGHDK; CDR2 reads SYGVNS. The CDR3 nucleotides are TGTGCCAGCCTGGGTGAAAAACTGTTTTTT. Protein product: CASLGEKLFF. The variable domain in full, with the rest retrieved from reference TRBV25-1 and TRBJ1-4, is EADIYQTPRYLVIGTGKKITLECSQTMGHDKMYWYQQDPGMELHLIHYSYGVNSTEKGDLSSESTVSRIRTEHFPLTLESARPSHTSQYLCASLGEKLFFGSGTQLSVL.

This clonotype was recorded at least ten times. Within a library made for alpha chains, this beta chain is off target, and its count is uninformative. The rearrangement uses TRBV7-2 and TRBJ2-1; D may be TRBD1 (5 bases). Trimming removed 3 bases from V and 8 bases from J, with 8 bases in between. CDR1 is SGHTA and CDR2 is FQGNSA in the germline V gene. This CDR3 is 12 amino acids long. CDR3 bases: TGTGCCAGCAGCTTGTGGGGCGATGAGCAGTTCTTC. Its translation: CASSLWGDEQFF.

This clonotype was seen at least ten times. This beta chain appears as a stray read in a library generated for alpha chains; its size is not informative. The gene calls are TRBV20-1 and TRBJ2-5; the D gene is possibly TRBD2 (6 bases). Germline lookup yields CDR1 DFQATT and CDR2 SNEGSKA (reference sequence). The CDR3 extends over 13 amino acids. V was cut by 5 bases and J by 1 base, with 11 bases left in between. The CDR3 here is CSAFGGLQETQYF. The DNA for the CDR3 is TGCAGTGCTTTCGGGGGACTCCAAGAGACCCAGTACTTC.

This clonotype has a count of ten or more. Found in a library prepared for alpha chains, this beta chain is an off-target read, and its abundance has little meaning. This chain uses TRBV30 with TRBJ2-1; TRBD2 matches 7 bases. The V and J ends lost 0 bases and 5 bases, in that order; junction bases with no gene match: 4. Germline assignment: CDR1 GTSNPN and CDR2 SVGIG (reference sequence). The CDR3 spans 14 residues. CDR3 residues: CAWSVWGRDNEQFF. The CDR3 DNA reads TGTGCCTGGAGTGTCTGGGGGAGGGACAATGAGCAGTTCTTC.

This clonotype is deemed medium-sized (0.01 to 0.1%). This beta chain is a stray read from a library made for alpha chains; its abundance is not meaningful. The V gene is TRBV7-6, the J gene TRBJ2-7; 10 bases are a match to TRBD1. CDR1 and CDR2 (germline): SGHVS, FNYEAQ. The CDR3 loop spans 15 amino acids. V was pared by 4 bases and J by 2 bases, with 5 bases of the junction left unmatched. The CDR3 DNA reads as TGTGCCAGCAGCTCCGGGACAGGGGCGACCTACGAGCAGTACTTC. Its translation: CASSSGTGATYEQYF.

As concerns this clonotype: Within a library made for alpha chains, this beta chain is off target, and its count is uninformative. The genes are TRBV7-9 and TRBJ2-7; a possible D gene is TRBD2 (6 bases). V lost 5 bases and J lost 1, with 12 bases in between. CDR3 length: 14 amino acids. From germline, CDR1 is SEHNR and CDR2 FQNEAQ (reference sequence). The CDR3 bases are TGTGCCAGCAGCCCAACCGGGACTTCCTACGAGCAGTACTTC. Translated: CASSPTGTSYEQYF.

There are many counts of this clonotype. The size of this beta chain means little, since it is a stray read in a library made for alpha chains. In nucleotides, the CDR3 is TGTGCCAGCAGCTCCGGGCCCGGGACAAGGGGTGTCGAGCAGTACTTC. Its translation: CASSSGPGTRGVEQYF. The V gene is TRBV9, the J gene TRBJ2-7; perhaps TRBD1 as D (6 bases). Germline V gives CDR1 SGDLS, CDR2 YYNGEE. The CDR3 contains 16 residues. With 4 bases removed from V and 6 bases from J, the gap between germline ends came to 23 bases.

This clonotype is judged medium-sized (0.01 to 0.1%). With the library built for alpha chains, this beta chain is off target and its frequency is not meaningful. V and J are TRBV29-1 and TRBJ1-1, with D perhaps matching TRBD1 (6 bases). Germline assignment: CDR1 SQVTM and CDR2 ANQGSEA. Trimming stripped 4 bases from V and 0 bases from J, with 12 bases between. This CDR3 has 14 residues. CDR3 protein: CSVGGQGLNTEAFF. The CDR3 region has the DNA TGCAGCGTTGGGGGGCAGGGGTTGAACACTGAAGCTTTCTTT.

This clonotype was counted at least ten times. A library prepared for alpha chains yielded this beta chain as an off-target read; its size is of little meaning. This chain joins TRBV20-1 and TRBJ2-3; 14 bases map to TRBD2. CDR3 size: 16 residues. J was trimmed by 3 bases and V by 4 bases; bases with no gene match: 6. CDR1 is DFQATT, CDR2 SNEGSKA, per germline (reference sequence). This chain's CDR3 is CSATGLAGGGTDTQYF. CDR3 bases: TGCAGTGCTACTGGACTAGCGGGGGGTGGGACAGATACGCAGTATTTT.

With respect to this clonotype: This beta chain represents an off-target read in a library built for alpha chains; its size is of limited meaning. The chain has TRBV2 and TRBJ1-4, with D maybe TRBD1 (6 bases). This CDR3 region has 15 residues. Germline V gene sequence: CDR1 SNHLY, CDR2 FYNNEI. Trimming removed 7 bases from V and 5 bases from J, with 17 bases in between. The CDR3 region is CASTLTDGTNEKLFF. The CDR3 DNA follows: TGTGCCAGCACTTTAACGGACGGGACAAATGAAAAACTGTTTTTT.

Many counts were recorded for this clonotype. Being off target in a library aimed at alpha chains, this beta chain has a size of little meaning. The CDR3 here is CASSQDLGANYGYTF. As DNA, the CDR3 is TGTGCCAGCAGCCAAGATCTGGGGGCGAACTATGGCTACACCTTC. The rearrangement uses TRBV3-1 and TRBJ1-2; TRBD1 is a possible D gene (6 bases). V was cut by 0 bases and J by 2 bases, with 10 bases left in between. Germline lookup yields CDR1 LGHDT and CDR2 YNNKEL (reference sequence). The CDR3 runs to 15 residues.

This clonotype was counted ten times or more. Because the library targeted alpha chains, this beta chain is an off-target read whose size means little. The genes are TRBV6-2 or TRBV6-3 and TRBJ2-1, with a weak D call TRBD1 (6 bases). The V gene's germline CDR1 is MNHEY and CDR2 SVGEGT. This CDR3 region has 13 residues. V lost 5 bases to trimming and J lost 9 bases, with 14 bases between them. The DNA for the CDR3 is TGTGCCAGCAGTATTCAGGGGCTCGGTGAGCAGTTCTTC. It encodes CASSIQGLGEQFF.

In its sample, this clonotype was seen many times. This beta chain is off target for a library built for alpha chains, so its abundance means little. The chain carries TRBV28 and TRBJ2-7; D may be TRBD2 (7 bases). Looked up from germline, CDR1 is MDHEN and CDR2 is SYDVKM. The CDR3 consists of 16 residues. V was cut by 5 bases and J by 3 bases, with 20 bases left in between. CDR3 loop: CASSPGAREADYEQYF. In nucleotides, the CDR3 is TGTGCCAGCAGTCCGGGGGCACGGGAGGCGGACTACGAGCAGTACTTC.

Comment on this clonotype: This beta chain came through as a stray read in a library set up for alpha chains, and its size says little. The chain links TRBV5-4 to TRBJ1-2, with unresolved D. The germline V gene has CDR1 SGHNT and CDR2 YYREEE (reference sequence). Trimming removed 2 bases at V and 5 bases at J, with 4 bases between. The CDR3 is made up of 11 amino acids. CDR3 DNA sequence: TGTGCCAGCAGCTTTGGGTATGGCTACACCTTC. Translated: CASSFGYGYTF.

Comment on this clonotype: Since it is a stray read in a library aimed at alpha chains, this beta chain has a size that is not meaningful. The chain carries TRBV3-1 and TRBJ1-2; the D gene is possibly TRBD1 (5 bases). Germline loops: CDR1 LGHDT, CDR2 YNNKEL (reference sequence). V was trimmed by 2 bases and J by 7 bases, leaving 11 bases between them. CDR3 size: 13 residues. In DNA, the CDR3 is TGTGCCAGCAGCCAAAGCGGGGCTCGTGGCTACACCTTC. Protein: CASSQSGARGYTF.

This clonotype was observed at least ten times. This beta chain slipped into a library made for alpha chains as a stray read, so its size is not meaningful. The chain combines TRBV20-1 with TRBJ2-7; 10 bases line up with TRBD2. J was trimmed by 1 base and V by 0 bases; bases with no gene match: 9. Germline V CDR1 and CDR2: DFQATT, SNEGSKA (reference sequence). This CDR3 region has 17 residues. The CDR3 DNA is TGCAGTGCTAGAGATAGAAGAGCGGGAGGGACATCCTACGAGCAGTACTTC. Translation: CSARDRRAGGTSYEQYF.

This clonotype occurred many times. For a library built for alpha chains, this beta chain is a stray read; little rests on its size. The chain is built from TRBV20-1 and TRBJ2-5; 12 bases line up with TRBD2. In germline, CDR1 is DFQATT, CDR2 SNEGSKA (reference sequence). Unmatched junction bases numbered 6, after V lost 3 bases and J lost 4 bases. The CDR3 loop spans 15 amino acids. CDR3 bases: TGCAGTGCTAGTACTCTAGCGGGGGGGTCAGAGACCCAGTACTTC. Translating gives CSASTLAGGSETQYF.

This clonotype was counted ten times or more. For a library built for alpha chains, this beta chain is a stray read; little rests on its size. The V gene is TRBV6-1, the J gene TRBJ1-2; TRBD1 might be the D (5 bases). Germline V gene sequence: CDR1 MNHNS, CDR2 SASEGT. The CDR3 covers 13 residues. The germline V and J ends were trimmed by 2 bases and 4 bases, with 8 bases remaining between them. Here the CDR3 reads CASSERGGYGYTF. The CDR3 DNA follows: TGTGCCAGCAGTGAAAGGGGAGGCTATGGCTACACCTTC.

This clonotype was counted at least ten times. Since the library was made to target alpha chains, this beta chain is a stray read and its abundance is not meaningful. V and J are TRBV23-1 and TRBJ2-2; no definite D call. TRBV23-1 is marked as an open reading frame, function uncertain. CDR3 length: 11 amino acids. Trimming pared 7 bases from V and 7 bases from J, leaving 7 bases between. CDR3 region: CASNEDGELFF. DNA for the CDR3: TGCGCCAGCAATGAAGACGGGGAGCTGTTTTTT.

This clonotype was observed at least ten times. Because the library targeted alpha chains, this beta chain is an off-target read whose size means little. V gene TRBV29-1 combines with J gene TRBJ2-1; TRBD2 matches at 14 bases. Trimming cost V 6 bases and J 8 bases; bases outside gene matches: 12. The germline gives CDR1 SQVTM, CDR2 ANQGSEA. The CDR3 loop spans 16 amino acids. The CDR3 sequence is CSVTGTSGGPGDEQFF. The DNA for the CDR3 is TGCAGCGTCACCGGGACTAGCGGGGGCCCGGGGGATGAGCAGTTCTTC.